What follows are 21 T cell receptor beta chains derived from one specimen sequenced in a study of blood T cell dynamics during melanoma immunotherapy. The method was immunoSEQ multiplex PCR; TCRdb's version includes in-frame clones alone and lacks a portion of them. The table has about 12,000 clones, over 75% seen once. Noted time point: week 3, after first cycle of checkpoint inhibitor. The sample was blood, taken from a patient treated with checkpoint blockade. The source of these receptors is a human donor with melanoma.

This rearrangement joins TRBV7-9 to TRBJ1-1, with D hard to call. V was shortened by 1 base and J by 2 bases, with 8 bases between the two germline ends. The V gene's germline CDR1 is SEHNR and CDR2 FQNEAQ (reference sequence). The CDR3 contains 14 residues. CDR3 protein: CASSLGGINTEAFF. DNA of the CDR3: TGTGCCAGCAGCTTAGGGGGTATCAACACTGAAGCTTTCTTT.

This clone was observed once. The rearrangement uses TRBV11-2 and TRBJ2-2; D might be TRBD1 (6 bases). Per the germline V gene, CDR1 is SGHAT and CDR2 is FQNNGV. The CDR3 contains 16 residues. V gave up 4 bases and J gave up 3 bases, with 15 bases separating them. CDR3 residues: CASSSTRGRDTGELFF. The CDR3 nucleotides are TGTGCCAGCAGCTCGACCAGGGGACGGGACACCGGGGAGCTGTTTTTT.

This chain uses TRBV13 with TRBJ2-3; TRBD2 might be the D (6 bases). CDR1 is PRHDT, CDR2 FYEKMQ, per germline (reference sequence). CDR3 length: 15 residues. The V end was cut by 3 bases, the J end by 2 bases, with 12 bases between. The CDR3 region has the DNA TGTGCCAGCAGCTTGGTGCGGGGCCTCACAGATACGCAGTATTTT. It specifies CASSLVRGLTDTQYF.

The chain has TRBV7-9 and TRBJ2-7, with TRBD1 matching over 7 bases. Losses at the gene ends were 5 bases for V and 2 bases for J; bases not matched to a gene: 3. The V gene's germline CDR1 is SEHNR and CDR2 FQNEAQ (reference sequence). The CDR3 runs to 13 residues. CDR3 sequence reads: CASSTGVAYEQYF. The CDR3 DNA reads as TGTGCCAGCAGCACAGGGGTCGCCTACGAGCAGTACTTC.

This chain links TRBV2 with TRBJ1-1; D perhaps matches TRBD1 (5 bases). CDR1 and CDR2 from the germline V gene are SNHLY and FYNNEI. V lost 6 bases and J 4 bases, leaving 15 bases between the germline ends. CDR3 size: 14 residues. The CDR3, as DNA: TGTGCCAGCAGACGGTTGACAGATAGCACTGAAGCTTTCTTT. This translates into CASRRLTDSTEAFF. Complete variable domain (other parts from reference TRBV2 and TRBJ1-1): EPEVTQTPSHQVTQMGQEVILRCVPISNHLYFYWYRQILGQKVEFLVSFYNNEISEKSEIFDDQFSVERPDGSNFTLKIRSTKLEDSAMYFCASRRLTDSTEAFFGQGTRLTVV.

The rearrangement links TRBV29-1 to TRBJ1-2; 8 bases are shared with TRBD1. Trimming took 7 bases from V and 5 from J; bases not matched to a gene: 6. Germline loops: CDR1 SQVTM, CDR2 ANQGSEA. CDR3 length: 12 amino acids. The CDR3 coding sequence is TGCAGCGGTGGAAGGACAGGGTATGGCTACACCTTC. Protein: CSGGRTGYGYTF.

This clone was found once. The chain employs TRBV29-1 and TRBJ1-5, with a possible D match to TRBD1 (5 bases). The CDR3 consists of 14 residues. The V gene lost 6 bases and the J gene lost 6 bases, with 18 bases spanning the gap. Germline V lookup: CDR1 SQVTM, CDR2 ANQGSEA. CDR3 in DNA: TGCAGCGTCGGCTTTGGGCAGGGCCCTCAGCCCCAGCATTTT. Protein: CSVGFGQGPQPQHF.

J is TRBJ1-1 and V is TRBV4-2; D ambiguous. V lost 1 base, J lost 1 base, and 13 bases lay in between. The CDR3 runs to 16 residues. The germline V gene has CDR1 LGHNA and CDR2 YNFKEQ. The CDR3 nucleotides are TGTGCCAGCAGCCAAGTAGGAAGGACCGCGAACACTGAAGCTTTCTTT. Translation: CASSQVGRTANTEAFF.

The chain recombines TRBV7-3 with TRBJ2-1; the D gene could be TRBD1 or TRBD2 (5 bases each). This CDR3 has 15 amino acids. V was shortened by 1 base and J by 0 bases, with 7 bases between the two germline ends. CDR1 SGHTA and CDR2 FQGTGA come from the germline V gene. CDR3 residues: CASSLNGGSYNEQFF. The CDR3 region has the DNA TGTGCCAGCAGCTTAAATGGGGGCTCCTACAATGAGCAGTTCTTC.

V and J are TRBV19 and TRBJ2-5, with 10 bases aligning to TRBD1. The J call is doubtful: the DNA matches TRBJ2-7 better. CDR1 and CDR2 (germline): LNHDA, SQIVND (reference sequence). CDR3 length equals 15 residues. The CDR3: CASSRGDRGPYEQYF. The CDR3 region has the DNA TGTGCCAGTAGTAGGGGGGACAGGGGTCCCTACGAGCAGTACTTC.

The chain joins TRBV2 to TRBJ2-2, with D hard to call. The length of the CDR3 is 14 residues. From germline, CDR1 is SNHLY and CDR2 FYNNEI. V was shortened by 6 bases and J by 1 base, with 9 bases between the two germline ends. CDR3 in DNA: TGTGCCAGCAGAGCCAGCAGGAACACCGGGGAGCTGTTTTTT. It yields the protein CASRASRNTGELFF.

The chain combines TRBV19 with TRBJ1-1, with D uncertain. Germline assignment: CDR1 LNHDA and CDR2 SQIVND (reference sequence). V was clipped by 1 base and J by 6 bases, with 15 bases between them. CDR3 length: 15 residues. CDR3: CASSIAQTEDAEAFF. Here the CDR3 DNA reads TGTGCCAGTAGTATAGCTCAAACAGAGGACGCTGAAGCTTTCTTT.

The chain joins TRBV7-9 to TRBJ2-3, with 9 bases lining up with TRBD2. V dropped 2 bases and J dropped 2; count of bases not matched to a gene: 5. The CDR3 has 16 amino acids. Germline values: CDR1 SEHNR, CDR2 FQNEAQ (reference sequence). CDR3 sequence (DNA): TGTGCCAGCAGCTTATACCTAGCGGGGAACACAGATACGCAGTATTTT. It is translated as CASSLYLAGNTDTQYF.

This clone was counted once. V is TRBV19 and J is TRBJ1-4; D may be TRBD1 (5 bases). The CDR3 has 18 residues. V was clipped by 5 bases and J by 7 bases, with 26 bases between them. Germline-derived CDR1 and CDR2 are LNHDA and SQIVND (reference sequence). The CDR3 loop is CASSPLRFVLRDREKLFF. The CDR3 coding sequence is TGTGCCAGTAGTCCACTAAGGTTTGTGTTAAGGGACCGTGAAAAACTGTTTTTT. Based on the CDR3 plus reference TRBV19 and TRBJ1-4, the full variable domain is DGGITQSPKYLFRKEGQNVTLSCEQNLNHDAMYWYRQDPGQGLRLIYYSQIVNDFQKGDIAEGYSVSREKKESFPLTVTSAQKNPTAFYLCASSPLRFVLRDREKLFFGSGTQLSVL.

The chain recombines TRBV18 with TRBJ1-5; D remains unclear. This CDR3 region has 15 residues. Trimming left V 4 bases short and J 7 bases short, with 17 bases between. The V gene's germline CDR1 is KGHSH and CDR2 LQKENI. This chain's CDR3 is CASSRDGKGQQPQHF. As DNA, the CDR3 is TGTGCCAGCTCACGGGATGGGAAAGGGCAACAGCCCCAGCATTTT.

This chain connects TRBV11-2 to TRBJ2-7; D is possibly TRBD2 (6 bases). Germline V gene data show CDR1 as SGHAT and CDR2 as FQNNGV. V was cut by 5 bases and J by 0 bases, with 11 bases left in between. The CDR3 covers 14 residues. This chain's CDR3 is CASSPSGVSYEQYF. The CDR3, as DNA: TGTGCCAGCAGCCCATCGGGAGTCTCCTACGAGCAGTACTTC.

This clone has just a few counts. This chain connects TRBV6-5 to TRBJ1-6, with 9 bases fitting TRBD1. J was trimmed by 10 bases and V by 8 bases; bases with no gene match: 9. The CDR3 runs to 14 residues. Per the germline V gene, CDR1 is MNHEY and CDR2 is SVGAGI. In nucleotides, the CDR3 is TGTGCCAGCGGACTACAGGGGGCAATCTCACCCCTCCACTTT. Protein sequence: CASGLQGAISPLHF.

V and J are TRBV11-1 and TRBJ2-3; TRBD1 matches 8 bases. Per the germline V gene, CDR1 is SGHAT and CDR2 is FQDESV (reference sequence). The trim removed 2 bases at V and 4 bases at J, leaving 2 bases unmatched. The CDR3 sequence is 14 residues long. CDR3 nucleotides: TGTGCCAGCAGCTTACAGGGGGCGGCAGATACGCAGTATTTT. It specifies CASSLQGAADTQYF.

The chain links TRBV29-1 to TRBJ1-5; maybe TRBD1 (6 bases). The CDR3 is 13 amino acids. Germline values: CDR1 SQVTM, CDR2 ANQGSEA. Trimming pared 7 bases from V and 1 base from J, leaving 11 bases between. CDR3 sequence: CSALQGSNQPQHF. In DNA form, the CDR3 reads TGCAGCGCCCTACAGGGAAGCAATCAGCCCCAGCATTTT.

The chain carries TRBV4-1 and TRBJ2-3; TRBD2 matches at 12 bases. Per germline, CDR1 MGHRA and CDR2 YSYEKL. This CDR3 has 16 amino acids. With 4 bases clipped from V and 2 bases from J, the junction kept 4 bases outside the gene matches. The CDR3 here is CASSPWTSGTTDTQYF. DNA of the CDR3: TGCGCCAGCAGCCCTTGGACTAGCGGGACCACAGATACGCAGTATTTT.

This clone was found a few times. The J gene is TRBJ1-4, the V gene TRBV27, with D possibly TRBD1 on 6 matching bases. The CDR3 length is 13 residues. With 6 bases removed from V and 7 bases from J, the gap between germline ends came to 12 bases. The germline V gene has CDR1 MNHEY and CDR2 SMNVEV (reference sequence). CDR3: CASSTGIVEKLFF. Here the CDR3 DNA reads TGTGCCAGCAGCACAGGGATCGTTGAAAAACTGTTTTTT.